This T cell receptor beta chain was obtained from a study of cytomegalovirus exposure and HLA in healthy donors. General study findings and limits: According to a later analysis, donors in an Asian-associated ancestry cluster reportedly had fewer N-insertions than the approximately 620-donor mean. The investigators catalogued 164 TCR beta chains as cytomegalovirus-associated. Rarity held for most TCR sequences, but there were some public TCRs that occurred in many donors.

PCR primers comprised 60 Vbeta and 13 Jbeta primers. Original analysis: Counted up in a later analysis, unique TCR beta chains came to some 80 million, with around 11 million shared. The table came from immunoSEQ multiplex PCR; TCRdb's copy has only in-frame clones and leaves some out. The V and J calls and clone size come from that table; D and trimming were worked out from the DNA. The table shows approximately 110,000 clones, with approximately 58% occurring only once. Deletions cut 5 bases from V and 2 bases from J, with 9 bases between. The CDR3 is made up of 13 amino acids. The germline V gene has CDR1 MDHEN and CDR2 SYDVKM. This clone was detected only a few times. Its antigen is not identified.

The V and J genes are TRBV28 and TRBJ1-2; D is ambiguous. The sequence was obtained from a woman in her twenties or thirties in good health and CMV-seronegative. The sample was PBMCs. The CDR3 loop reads CASSPTPNYGYTF. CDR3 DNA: TGTGCCAGCAGTCCAACACCAAACTATGGCTACACCTTC.